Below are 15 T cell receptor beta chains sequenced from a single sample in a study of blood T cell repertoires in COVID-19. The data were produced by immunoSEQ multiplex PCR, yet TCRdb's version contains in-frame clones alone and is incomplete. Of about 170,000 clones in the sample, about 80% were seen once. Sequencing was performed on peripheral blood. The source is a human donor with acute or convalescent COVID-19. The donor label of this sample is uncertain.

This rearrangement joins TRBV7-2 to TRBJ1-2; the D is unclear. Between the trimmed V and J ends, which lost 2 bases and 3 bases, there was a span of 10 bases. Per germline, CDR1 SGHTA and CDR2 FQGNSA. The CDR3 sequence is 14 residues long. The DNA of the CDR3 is TGTGCCAGCAGCTTAAGTGCAGCGCACTATGGCTACACCTTC. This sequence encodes CASSLSAAHYGYTF.

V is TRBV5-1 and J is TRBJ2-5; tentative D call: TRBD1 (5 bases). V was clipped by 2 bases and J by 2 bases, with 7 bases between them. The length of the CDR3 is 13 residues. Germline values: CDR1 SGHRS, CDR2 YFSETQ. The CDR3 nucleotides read TGCGCCAGCAGCTTCCAGGGACAAGAGACCCAGTACTTC. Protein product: CASSFQGQETQYF.

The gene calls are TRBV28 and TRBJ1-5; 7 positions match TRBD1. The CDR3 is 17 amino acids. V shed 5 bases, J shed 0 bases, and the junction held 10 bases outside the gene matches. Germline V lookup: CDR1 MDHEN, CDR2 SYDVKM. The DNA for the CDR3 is TGTGCCAGCAGTGAGAAGACAGGGACCTATAGCAATCAGCCCCAGCATTTT. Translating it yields CASSEKTGTYSNQPQHF.

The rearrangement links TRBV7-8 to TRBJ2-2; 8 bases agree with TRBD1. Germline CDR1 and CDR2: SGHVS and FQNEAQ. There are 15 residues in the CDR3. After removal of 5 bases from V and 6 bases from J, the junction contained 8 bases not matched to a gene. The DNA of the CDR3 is TGTGCCAGCAGCCCCCGACAGGGGAGGTCCGGGGAGCTGTTTTTT. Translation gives CASSPRQGRSGELFF.

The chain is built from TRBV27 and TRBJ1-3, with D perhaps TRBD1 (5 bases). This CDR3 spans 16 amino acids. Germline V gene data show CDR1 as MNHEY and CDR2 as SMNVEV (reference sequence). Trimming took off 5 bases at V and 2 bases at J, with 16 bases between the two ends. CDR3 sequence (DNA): TGTGCCAGCAGTCCGGGGACTGCGGGTACTGGAAACACCATATATTTT. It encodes CASSPGTAGTGNTIYF.

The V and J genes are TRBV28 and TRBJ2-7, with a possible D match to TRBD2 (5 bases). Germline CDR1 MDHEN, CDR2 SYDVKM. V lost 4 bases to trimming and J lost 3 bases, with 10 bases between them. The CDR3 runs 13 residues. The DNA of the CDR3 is TGTGCCAGCAGTTCCCCGGGATTCTACGAGCAGTACTTC. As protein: CASSSPGFYEQYF.

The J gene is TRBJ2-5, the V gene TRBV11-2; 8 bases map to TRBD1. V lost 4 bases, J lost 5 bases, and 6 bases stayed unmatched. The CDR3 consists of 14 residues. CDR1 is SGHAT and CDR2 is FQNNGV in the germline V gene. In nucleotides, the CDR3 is TGTGCCAGCAGCTCGACAGGGGCCCCGGAGACCCAGTACTTC. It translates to CASSSTGAPETQYF.

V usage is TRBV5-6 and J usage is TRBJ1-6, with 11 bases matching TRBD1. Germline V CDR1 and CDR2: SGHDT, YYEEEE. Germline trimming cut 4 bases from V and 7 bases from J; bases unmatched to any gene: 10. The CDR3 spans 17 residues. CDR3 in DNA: TGTGCCAGCAGCGCGACCGGGACAGGGGGTTCAAATTCACCCCTCCACTTT. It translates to CASSATGTGGSNSPLHF.

The CDR3 sequence: CASSSWDMNTEAFF. CDR3 coding DNA: TGTGCCAGCAGCTCTTGGGACATGAACACTGAAGCTTTCTTT. The chain carries TRBV5-4 and TRBJ1-1, with D tentatively TRBD1 (6 bases). CDR1 and CDR2 from the germline V gene are SGHNT and YYREEE (reference sequence). V was shortened by 3 bases and J by 0 bases, with 9 bases between the two germline ends. This CDR3 spans 14 amino acids.

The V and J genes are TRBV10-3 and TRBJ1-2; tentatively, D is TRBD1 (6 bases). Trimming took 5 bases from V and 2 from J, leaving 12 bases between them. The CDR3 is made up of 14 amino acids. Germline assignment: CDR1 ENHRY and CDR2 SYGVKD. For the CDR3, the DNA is TGTGCCATCAGTCAGGACAGCGCCAACTATGGCTACACCTTC. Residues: CAISQDSANYGYTF.

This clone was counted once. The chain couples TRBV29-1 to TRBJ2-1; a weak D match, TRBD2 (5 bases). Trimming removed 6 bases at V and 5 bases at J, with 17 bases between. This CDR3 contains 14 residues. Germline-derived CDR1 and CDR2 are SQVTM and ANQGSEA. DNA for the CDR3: TGCAGCGTCCTCCAGAGGGCCTTCAACAATGAGCAGTTCTTC. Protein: CSVLQRAFNNEQFF.

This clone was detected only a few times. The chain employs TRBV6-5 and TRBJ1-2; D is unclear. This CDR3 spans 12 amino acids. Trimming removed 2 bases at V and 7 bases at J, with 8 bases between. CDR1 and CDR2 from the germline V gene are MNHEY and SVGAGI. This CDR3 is CASSYTGAGYTF. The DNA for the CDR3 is TGTGCCAGCAGTTACACTGGTGCTGGCTACACCTTC.

In nucleotides, the CDR3 is TGTGCCAGCAGTTACCGGGACAGGGGGCGAAGCTATGGCTACACCTTC. Translated: CASSYRDRGRSYGYTF. The chain employs TRBV6-5 and TRBJ1-2, with TRBD1 identical over 12 bases. Germline lookup yields CDR1 MNHEY and CDR2 SVGAGI. The CDR3 is made up of 16 amino acids. V lost 2 bases, J lost 4 bases, and 5 bases stayed unmatched.

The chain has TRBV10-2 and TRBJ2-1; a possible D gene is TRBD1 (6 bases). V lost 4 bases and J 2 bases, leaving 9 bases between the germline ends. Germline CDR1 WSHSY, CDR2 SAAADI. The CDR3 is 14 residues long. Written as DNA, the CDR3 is TGCGCCAGCAGTGGACAGGTTACCTACAATGAGCAGTTCTTC. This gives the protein CASSGQVTYNEQFF.

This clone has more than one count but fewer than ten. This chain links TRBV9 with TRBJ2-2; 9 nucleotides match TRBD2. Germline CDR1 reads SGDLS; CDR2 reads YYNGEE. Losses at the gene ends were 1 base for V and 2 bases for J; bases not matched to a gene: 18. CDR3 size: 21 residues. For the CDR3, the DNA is TGTGCCAGCAGCGTACGACGGTTCGGGGCGCTAGCGGGACCTAACACCGGGGAGCTGTTTTTT. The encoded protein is CASSVRRFGALAGPNTGELFF.